The 5 T cell receptor beta chains in this list originate from one sample, sequenced in a study of T cells after yellow fever vaccination. TCRdb reanalysed the 5' RACE reads using MiXCR and keeps one entry per CDR3 protein. The profile shows about 300,000 distinct CDR3 sequences, roughly 8.7% of them singletons. The sequencing here drew on CD4+ T cells sorted from PBMCs, taken 5 days after the yellow fever booster vaccination. All receptors come from a man aged 18 to 30 who received the YFV17D yellow fever vaccine.

This clonotype was seen more than once but under ten times. This chain links TRBV10-3 with TRBJ2-3; 8 bases align to TRBD2. CDR1 ENHRY and CDR2 SYGVKD come from the germline V gene. The CDR3 covers 17 residues. Trimming removed 4 bases from V and 4 bases from J; junction bases left unmatched: 13. The CDR3 spells CAISAGHGPGGPDTQYF. As DNA, the CDR3 is TGTGCCATCAGTGCGGGGCACGGTCCGGGGGGGCCAGATACGCAGTATTTT.

This clonotype has more than one count but fewer than ten. The chain uses TRBV19 and TRBJ2-1; TRBD2 matches at 9 bases. The CDR3 sequence is 15 residues long. After removal of 7 bases from V and 4 bases from J, the junction contained 8 bases not matched to a gene. CDR1 and CDR2 from the germline V gene are LNHDA and SQIVND (reference sequence). The CDR3: CASKGLAGQYNEQFF. CDR3 DNA: TGTGCCAGTAAAGGCCTAGCGGGGCAATACAATGAGCAGTTCTTC.

This clonotype has only a few counts. The chain joins TRBV7-6 to TRBJ1-3, with a possible D match to TRBD1 (6 bases). This CDR3 comprises 17 residues. Germline loops: CDR1 SGHVS, CDR2 FNYEAQ. V gave up 0 bases and J gave up 2 bases, with 14 bases separating them. In nucleotides, the CDR3 is TGTGCCAGCAGCTTAGCCGAAGGGGGGCAGACTGGAAACACCATATATTTT. It is translated as CASSLAEGGQTGNTIYF.

The V gene is TRBV7-2, the J gene TRBJ1-2; 7 positions agree with TRBD1. The CDR3 consists of 13 residues. Germline trimming cut 5 bases from V and 7 bases from J; bases unmatched to any gene: 7. CDR1 is SGHTA and CDR2 is FQGNSA in the germline V gene. For the CDR3, the DNA is TGTGCCAGCAGCCCCGACAGGGCGGGTGGCTACACCTTC. This translates into CASSPDRAGGYTF.

This clonotype came up many times. The DNA for the CDR3 is TGTGCCAGCAGTTACGGAGGTATCCAGGGGAAGCAGCCCCAGCATTTT. Translated, it gives CASSYGGIQGKQPQHF. The chain is built from TRBV6-6 and TRBJ1-5; a possible D gene is TRBD1 (6 bases). Trimming removed 2 bases at V and 7 bases at J, with 18 bases between. Germline assignment: CDR1 MNHNY and CDR2 SVGAGI (reference sequence). The CDR3 loop spans 16 amino acids.